This TCR beta chain is from a study of CD8+ T cells in alopecia areata. About this clone itself: Gene labels here are mouse ones. The CDR3 end is not reached by the read, which stops 4 residues before it; the germline J gene fills it in.

Extraction and reverse transcription of RNA yielded cDNA as the sequencing template. Only in-frame clones appear in the TCRdb table, and some are missing; sequencing was by immunoSEQ multiplex PCR. The sample is made up of more than 90,000 clones, none counted only once. There are 14 residues in the CDR3. From germline, CDR1 is NSQYPW and CDR2 LRSPGD (reference sequence). Trimming removed 3 bases from V and 2 bases from J; junction bases left unmatched: 2. The sample consisted of lesional skin. V and J are TRBV1 and TRBJ2-3, with TRBD2 matching over 7 bases. The clonotype originates from a C3H/HeJ mouse with alopecia areata. This strain's MHC haplotype is H2-k. The CDR3 spells CTCSATGVAETLYF. The sequenced CDR3 bases are TGCACCTGCAGTGCTACTGGGGTTGCAGAA.